Below are 15 T cell receptor beta chains sequenced from a single sample in a study of blood T cell repertoires in COVID-19 (dated by TCRdb to 2018 to 2020). The library was produced with the immunoSEQ multiplex PCR assay. What TCRdb holds here is the immuneACCESS table cut down to in-frame rearrangements. Part of the clones is not present; checked against another copy, under half of the missing clones reflect an unresolved V gene, and the others are unexplained. The sample data list over 100,000 clones, and 65% to 85% of these were observed just once. The biggest ten clones account for 0.65% to 0.9% of the sample. Sample: peripheral blood. These receptors originate from a woman in her seventies with acute or convalescent COVID-19.

This chain joins TRBV4-1 and TRBJ2-1; 7 bases align to TRBD2. Germline loops: CDR1 MGHRA, CDR2 YSYEKL. CDR3 length: 16 residues. Losses at the gene ends were 6 bases for V and 3 bases for J; bases not matched to a gene: 11. For the CDR3, the DNA is TGCGCCAGCAGACCCCTCCTTACTAGCGACTACAATGAGCAGTTCTTC. Its translation: CASRPLLTSDYNEQFF.

The chain uses TRBV6-4 and TRBJ1-1; 10 nucleotides match TRBD1. Losses at the gene ends were 5 bases for V and 2 bases for J; bases not matched to a gene: 2. This CDR3 is 14 amino acids long. Germline V gene lookup returns CDR1 MRHNA and CDR2 SNTAGT. The CDR3 loop is CASSRQGANTEAFF. The CDR3 DNA sequence: TGTGCCAGCAGTCGACAGGGGGCTAACACTGAAGCTTTCTTT.

This sequence joins TRBV7-9 and TRBJ2-1, with D uncertain. This CDR3 contains 15 residues. The germline CDR1 and CDR2 sequences are SEHNR and FQNEAQ (reference sequence). V lost 5 bases, J lost 0 bases, and 11 bases lay in between. CDR3 in amino acids: CASSLAVSSYNEQFF. In DNA, the CDR3 is TGTGCCAGCAGCCTCGCGGTTAGCTCCTACAATGAGCAGTTCTTC.

This rearrangement joins TRBV18 to TRBJ1-1; TRBD1 might be the D (5 bases). Germline CDR1 KGHSH, CDR2 LQKENI. V dropped 2 bases and J dropped 5 bases, with 12 bases sitting between them. There are 14 residues in the CDR3. This CDR3 reads CASSPDTGRTEAFF. The DNA for the CDR3 is TGTGCCAGCTCACCAGACACAGGAAGGACTGAAGCTTTCTTT. The whole variable domain, filled in from reference TRBV18 and TRBJ1-1, reads NAGVMQNPRHLVRRRGQEARLRCSPMKGHSHVYWYRQLPEEGLKFMVYLQKENIIDESGMPKERFSAEFPKEGPSILRIQQVVRGDSAAYFCASSPDTGRTEAFFGQGTRLTVV.

CDR3 amino acids: CASSYTGRGNIQYF. CDR3 nucleotides: TGTGCCAGCAGTTACACAGGGAGGGGAAACATTCAGTACTTC. The chain couples TRBV6-5 to TRBJ2-4; D is perhaps TRBD2 (7 bases). Per germline, CDR1 MNHEY and CDR2 SVGAGI. V was shortened by 2 bases and J by 6 bases, with 11 bases between the two germline ends. This CDR3 contains 14 residues.

The rearrangement links TRBV5-1 to TRBJ2-3; 11 bases map to TRBD2. Germline V gives CDR1 SGHRS, CDR2 YFSETQ. J lost 6 bases, V lost 0 bases, and 9 bases had no gene match. The CDR3 loop spans 17 amino acids. The CDR3 DNA follows: TGCGCCAGCAGCTTGGGCGTAGCGGGAGGGCCAGGGGATACGCAGTATTTT. Translating it yields CASSLGVAGGPGDTQYF.

This clone is a singleton in its sample. J is TRBJ1-1 and V is TRBV10-1, with D maybe TRBD1 (6 bases). Germline assignment: CDR1 WNHNN and CDR2 SYGVQD (reference sequence). Trimming took 0 bases from V and 2 from J, leaving 10 bases between them. This CDR3 contains 15 residues. The CDR3 spells CASSESRTVNTEAFF. For the CDR3, the DNA is TGCGCCAGCAGTGAGTCGAGGACAGTAAACACTGAAGCTTTCTTT.

J is TRBJ2-1 and V is TRBV24-1; 7 positions agree with TRBD2. Losses at the gene ends were 2 bases for V and 6 bases for J; bases not matched to a gene: 12. Germline V lookup: CDR1 KGHDR, CDR2 SFDVKD. This CDR3 region has 17 residues. The CDR3 DNA is TGTGCCACCAGTGATTCCGGGGTCCCCGGGACTACCAATGAGCAGTTCTTC. As protein: CATSDSGVPGTTNEQFF.

The CDR3, as DNA: TGCGCCAGCAGCTTGGAGGCCACCGCGGGATCTGGGTACACCTTC. It encodes CASSLEATAGSGYTF. The V call is TRBV5-1, the J call TRBJ1-2; unclear D gene. Germline V CDR1 and CDR2: SGHRS, YFSETQ. Trimming took 0 bases from V and 11 from J, leaving 20 bases between them. The CDR3 has 15 amino acids.

The chain carries TRBV28 and TRBJ2-3; D ambiguous. The CDR3 runs to 14 residues. Trimming cost V 2 bases and J 3 bases, with 9 bases left between them. Germline V lookup: CDR1 MDHEN, CDR2 SYDVKM. DNA for the CDR3: TGTGCCAGCAGTTTAGGAGCAAATACAGATACGCAGTATTTT. Translated: CASSLGANTDTQYF.

This clone was recorded once. The chain employs TRBV6-5 and TRBJ2-7, with 11 bases aligning to TRBD2. The CDR3 has 15 amino acids. Losses at the gene ends were 2 bases for V and 6 bases for J; bases not matched to a gene: 6. Looked up from germline, CDR1 is MNHEY and CDR2 is SVGAGI. CDR3 in DNA: TGTGCCAGCAGTTACCGATTAACTAGCGGGAGCGAGCAGTACTTC. It yields the protein CASSYRLTSGSEQYF.

This clone was counted a single time. The chain uses TRBV5-1 and TRBJ2-5; 7 bases are a match to TRBD1. Germline CDR1 reads SGHRS; CDR2 reads YFSETQ. V trimming: 3 bases; J trimming: 4 bases; junction bases outside the gene matches: 9. The CDR3 is made up of 15 amino acids. CDR3 loop: CASSSGQALPETQYF. CDR3 nucleotides: TGCGCCAGCAGCTCAGGACAGGCCCTTCCAGAGACCCAGTACTTC.

V usage is TRBV28 and J usage is TRBJ1-5; the D is unclear. Looked up from germline, CDR1 is MDHEN and CDR2 is SYDVKM. The CDR3 extends over 14 amino acids. Trimming left V 3 bases short and J 1 base short, with 7 bases between. The CDR3 here is CASSFPMSNQPQHF. The CDR3 nucleotides are TGTGCCAGCAGTTTCCCCATGAGCAATCAGCCCCAGCATTTT.

The chain joins TRBV12-3 or TRBV12-4 to TRBJ1-1; 7 bases match TRBD1. Trimming cost V 3 bases and J 7 bases; bases outside gene matches: 2. The CDR3 length is 12 residues. The CDR3 DNA reads TGTGCCAGCAGTTTTCGACAGGGTGAAGCTTTCTTT. Translation gives CASSFRQGEAFF.

V is TRBV12-3 or TRBV12-4 and J is TRBJ2-7; perhaps TRBD2 as D (5 bases). CDR3 length: 13 residues. V gave up 3 bases and J gave up 3 bases, with 9 bases separating them. The CDR3 nucleotides are TGTGCCAGCAGTTTGGGAGTAAGCTACGAGCAGTACTTC. It encodes CASSLGVSYEQYF.